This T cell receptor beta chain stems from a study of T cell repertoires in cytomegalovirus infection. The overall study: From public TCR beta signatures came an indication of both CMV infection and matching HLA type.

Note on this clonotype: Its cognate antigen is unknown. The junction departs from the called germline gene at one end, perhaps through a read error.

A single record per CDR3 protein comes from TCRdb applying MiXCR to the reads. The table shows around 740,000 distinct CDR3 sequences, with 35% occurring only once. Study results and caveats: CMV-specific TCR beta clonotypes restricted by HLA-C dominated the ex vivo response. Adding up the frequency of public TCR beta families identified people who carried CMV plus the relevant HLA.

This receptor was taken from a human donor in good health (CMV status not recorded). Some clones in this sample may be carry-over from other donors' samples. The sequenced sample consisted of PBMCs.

The CDR3 loop reads CASSENTDEHFF. In DNA, the CDR3 is TGTGCCAGCAGTGAAAATACGGATGAGCATTTCTTC. The chain uses TRBV25-1 and TRBJ2-1; D is uncertain. This CDR3 region has 12 residues. CDR1 MGHDK and CDR2 SYGVNS come from the germline V gene.